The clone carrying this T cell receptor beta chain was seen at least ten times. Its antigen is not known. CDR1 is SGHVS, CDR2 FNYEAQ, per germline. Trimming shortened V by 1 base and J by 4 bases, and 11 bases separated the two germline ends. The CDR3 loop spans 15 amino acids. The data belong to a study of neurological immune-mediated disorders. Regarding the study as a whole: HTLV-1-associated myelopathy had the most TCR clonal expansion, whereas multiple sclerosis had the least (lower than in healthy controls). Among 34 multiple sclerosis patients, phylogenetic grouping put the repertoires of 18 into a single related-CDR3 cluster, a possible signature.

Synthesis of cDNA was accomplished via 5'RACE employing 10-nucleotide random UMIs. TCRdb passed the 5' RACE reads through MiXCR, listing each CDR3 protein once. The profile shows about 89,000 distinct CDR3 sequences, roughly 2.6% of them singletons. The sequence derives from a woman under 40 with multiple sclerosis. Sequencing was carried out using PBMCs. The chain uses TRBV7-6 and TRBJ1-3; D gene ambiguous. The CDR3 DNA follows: TGTGCCAGCAGCTTAGTGGGAGGGCTGGGAAACACCATATATTTT. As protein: CASSLVGGLGNTIYF.